The 17 T cell receptor beta chains presented below share a single source sample, sequenced in a study of beta chain features in type 1 diabetes. Study outcomes and limitations: Significant though moderate, a shortening of TCRB CDR3s appeared in all four CD4+ subsets of Type 1 diabetes patients.

Reverse transcription of all isolated RNA meant that expressed TCRB transcripts were sequenced. Assay used: immunoSEQ multiplex PCR; TCRdb lists only in-frame clones, some missing. The profile covers approximately 600,000 clones, with under 15% appearing a single time and more than 0.095% taken by the ten largest. Antigens for these TCRs are unknown. Sequencing was done on a sample of naive CD4+ T cells from blood. These receptors were collected from a man in his thirties or forties with type 1 diabetes.

The genes are TRBV21-1 and TRBJ1-2; the table names TRBD1, a call not compared with the DNA. TRBV21-1 is a pseudogene. The CDR3 is 13 amino acids. CDR3 sequence reads: CASSVLGAYGYTF. As DNA, the CDR3 is TGTGCCAGCAGCGTCTTGGGGGCCTATGGCTACACCTTC.

The rearrangement uses TRBV5-6 and TRBJ2-5; D is ambiguous. Looked up from germline, CDR1 is SGHDT and CDR2 is YYEEEE. The CDR3 is made up of 14 amino acids. The V gene lost 0 bases and the J gene lost 5 bases, with 11 bases spanning the gap. In DNA, the CDR3 is TGTGCCAGCAGCTTGGACGGTCATCGGGAGACCCAGTACTTC. It yields the protein CASSLDGHRETQYF.

This clone was recorded a few times. J is TRBJ2-7 and V is TRBV5-1, with 7 bases aligning to TRBD1. The V and J ends lost 4 bases and 3 bases, in that order; junction bases with no gene match: 10. The germline V gene has CDR1 SGHRS and CDR2 YFSETQ. This CDR3 has 15 residues. CDR3 in DNA: TGCGCCAGCAGCCCTGACAGGGTCTCCTTCTACGAGCAGTACTTC. Encoded protein: CASSPDRVSFYEQYF.

The chain is built from TRBV7-2 and TRBJ2-5; TRBD2 might be the D (5 bases). The germline gives CDR1 SGHTA, CDR2 FQGNSA. CDR3 length equals 13 residues. V was clipped by 1 base and J by 7 bases, with 10 bases between them. This CDR3 is CASSLGEGGTQYF. CDR3 in DNA: TGTGCCAGCAGCTTAGGAGAAGGAGGGACCCAGTACTTC.

The V and J genes are TRBV6-5 and TRBJ1-2; no clear D gene. This CDR3 has 15 amino acids. Germline V lookup: CDR1 MNHEY, CDR2 SVGAGI. V was cut by 0 bases and J by 4 bases, with 12 bases left in between. The CDR3 nucleotides read TGTGCCAGCAGTTACTCGACCCTCTTAGGCTATGGCTACACCTTC. Residues: CASSYSTLLGYGYTF.

This clone appeared a few times. The chain combines TRBV29-1 with TRBJ1-3; D might be TRBD1 (5 bases). V was shortened by 4 bases and J by 2 bases, with 12 bases between the two germline ends. From germline, CDR1 is SQVTM and CDR2 ANQGSEA. This CDR3 comprises 14 residues. CDR3 DNA sequence: TGCAGCGTTGGGGACTTAGCTCCTGGAAACACCATATATTTT. Residues: CSVGDLAPGNTIYF.

The chain joins TRBV19 to TRBJ1-4; tentative D call: TRBD1 (5 bases). From germline, CDR1 is LNHDA and CDR2 SQIVND (reference sequence). Trimming left V 4 bases short and J 3 bases short, with 12 bases between. CDR3 length equals 15 residues. CDR3 bases: TGTGCCAGTAGTACAGGACGGACATCTAATGAAAAACTGTTTTTT. Its protein product is CASSTGRTSNEKLFF.

This chain connects TRBV7-2 to TRBJ2-7; 8 bases fit TRBD1. The V and J ends lost 3 bases and 4 bases, in that order; junction bases with no gene match: 5. The CDR3 runs 14 residues. Germline CDR1 reads SGHTA; CDR2 reads FQGNSA. CDR3 region: CASSLDRAGYEQYF. The CDR3 DNA is TGTGCCAGCAGCTTGGACAGGGCGGGGTACGAGCAGTACTTC.

The rearrangement uses TRBV6-6 and TRBJ1-5; a weak D match, TRBD1 (5 bases). This CDR3 is built from 15 residues. From germline, CDR1 is MNHNY and CDR2 SVGAGI (reference sequence). Between the trimmed V and J ends, which lost 4 bases and 1 base, there was a span of 11 bases. The CDR3 is CASSSRGESNQPQHF. The DNA of the CDR3 is TGTGCCAGCAGTTCTAGAGGGGAGAGCAATCAGCCCCAGCATTTT.

The chain combines TRBV5-4 with TRBJ2-3; 11 positions agree with TRBD2. Trimming at V came to 4 bases and at J to 7 bases, leaving 14 bases not matched to a gene. CDR1 is SGHNT, CDR2 YYREEE, per germline (reference sequence). The CDR3 consists of 17 residues. The CDR3 nucleotides are TGTGCCAGCAGCCTCGGAAGTGTAGCGGGGGGGCCTAATACGCAGTATTTT. Encoded protein: CASSLGSVAGGPNTQYF. Drawing the rest from reference TRBV5-4 and TRBJ2-3, the complete variable domain is ETGVTQSPTHLIKTRGQQVTLRCSSQSGHNTVSWYQQALGQGPQFIFQYYREEENGRGNFPPRFSGLQFPNYSSELNVNALELDDSALYLCASSLGSVAGGPNTQYFGPGTRLTVL.

The chain employs TRBV4-3 and TRBJ2-2; 10 bases map to TRBD1. Per germline, CDR1 LGHNA and CDR2 YSLEER. V shed 5 bases, J shed 0 bases, and the junction held 9 bases outside the gene matches. CDR3 length: 18 amino acids. The CDR3 nucleotides are TGCGCCAGCAGCGCGATGCCGGGACAGGGGTCGAACACCGGGGAGCTGTTTTTT. It translates to CASSAMPGQGSNTGELFF.

J is TRBJ1-1 and V is TRBV7-8; perhaps TRBD1 as D (5 bases). Trimming cost V 2 bases and J 5 bases, with 18 bases left between them. Per the germline V gene, CDR1 is SGHVS and CDR2 is FQNEAQ. The CDR3 is 16 residues long. CDR3 in DNA: TGTGCCAGCAGCTTAAATGGCAGGGAGTTAAGGACTGAAGCTTTCTTT. This translates into CASSLNGRELRTEAFF.

This clone was found a few times. The rearrangement joins TRBV28 to TRBJ2-3; TRBD1 aligns across 9 bases. CDR1 is MDHEN and CDR2 is SYDVKM in the germline V gene. This CDR3 is built from 15 residues. With V trimmed by 5 bases and J by 4 bases, 7 bases remained unmatched. This CDR3 reads CASSPGQGSPDTQYF. The CDR3 nucleotides are TGTGCCAGCAGTCCGGGACAGGGAAGCCCAGATACGCAGTATTTT.

The chain carries TRBV23-1 and TRBJ1-4; D remains ambiguous. TRBV23-1 is an ORF; its function is uncertain. V was cut by 0 bases and J by 6 bases, with 14 bases left in between. The CDR3 loop spans 16 amino acids. The DNA for the CDR3 is TGCGCCAGCAGTCAATCGATTCGGGGAAGGTATGAAAAACTGTTTTTT. It codes for CASSQSIRGRYEKLFF.

The genes are TRBV2 and TRBJ1-4; 7 bases line up with TRBD1. The CDR3 extends over 15 amino acids. With V trimmed by 6 bases and J by 5 bases, 9 bases remained unmatched. The germline V gene encodes CDR1 SNHLY and CDR2 FYNNEI. The CDR3 DNA reads as TGTGCCAGCAGACCCCGACAGGGCCGAAATGAAAAACTGTTTTTT. Translation: CASRPRQGRNEKLFF.

The rearrangement links TRBV4-3 to TRBJ2-5; D perhaps matches TRBD1 (5 bases). The CDR3 length is 14 residues. Germline V CDR1 and CDR2: LGHNA, YSLEER. With 0 bases removed from V and 6 bases from J, the gap between germline ends came to 11 bases. Here the CDR3 reads CASSQDLGVKTQYF. The CDR3 nucleotides are TGCGCCAGCAGCCAAGATCTAGGGGTGAAGACCCAGTACTTC.

This chain connects TRBV7-9 to TRBJ2-1; D is unclear. Trimming shortened V by 5 bases and J by 2 bases, and 4 bases separated the two germline ends. Germline-derived CDR1 and CDR2 are SEHNR and FQNEAQ (reference sequence). The CDR3 totals 12 residues. The CDR3 DNA reads TGTGCCAGCAGCACCACCTACAATGAGCAGTTCTTC. Translated: CASSTTYNEQFF.